The 15 T cell receptor beta chains listed next were all sequenced from one sample in a study of low-dose radiotherapy and immunotherapy resistance in tumors. The sample's time point: after trial treatment. The treatment: LDRT plus nivolumab, ipilimumab, low-dose cyclophosphamide and aspirin (RACIN trial). Alpha and beta chains were covered, as first-strand cDNA relied on TRAV- and TRBV-specific primers. Over approximately 20 PCR cycles, TCRs were amplified from a constant-region primer and V-primer adapter. TCRdb passed the reads through MiXCR, listing each CDR3 protein once. Of under 75,000 distinct CDR3 sequences listed, about 25% are singletons. The material was PBMCs, obtained after low-dose radiotherapy plus immunotherapy. These receptors came from a male donor with prostate cancer.

The sample holds many counts of this clonotype. This rearrangement joins TRBV4-1 to TRBJ2-7, with 8 bases that match TRBD1. The junction had 9 bases not matched to a gene; V was cut back by 3 bases and J by 2 bases. The CDR3 contains 16 residues. The germline V gene has CDR1 MGHRA and CDR2 YSYEKL. CDR3 protein: CASSQPGTGTTYEQYF. In nucleotides, the CDR3 is TGCGCCAGCAGCCAGCCCGGGACAGGCACAACCTACGAGCAGTACTTC.

This clonotype was recorded many times. The rearrangement links TRBV20-1 to TRBJ2-3; 13 positions agree with TRBD2. The germline V gene has CDR1 DFQATT and CDR2 SNEGSKA (reference sequence). CDR3 length: 15 residues. With V trimmed by 5 bases and J by 6 bases, 8 bases remained unmatched. The CDR3 reads CSAYGLAGVLDTQYF. The CDR3 DNA reads TGCAGTGCTTATGGACTAGCGGGGGTCTTGGATACGCAGTATTTT.

The rearrangement joins TRBV5-1 to TRBJ2-7, with 10 bases fitting TRBD1. The J segment lost 2 bases and the V segment lost 4 bases, leaving 3 bases of the junction unmatched. This CDR3 region has 14 residues. Looked up from germline, CDR1 is SGHRS and CDR2 is YFSETQ. CDR3 in amino acids: CASSLGQGAYEQYF. As DNA, the CDR3 is TGCGCCAGCAGCCTTGGACAGGGGGCCTACGAGCAGTACTTC.

This clonotype was picked up many times. The chain recombines TRBV6-5 with TRBJ2-5; the D is unclear. The V and J ends lost 6 bases and 2 bases respectively, with 10 bases between them. The CDR3 runs to 13 residues. Germline CDR1 and CDR2: MNHEY and SVGAGI. The CDR3 loop is CASRKSLQETQYF. The DNA of the CDR3 is TGTGCCAGCAGGAAATCCTTACAAGAGACCCAGTACTTC.

This clonotype was seen many times. This rearrangement joins TRBV6-2 or TRBV6-3 to TRBJ2-1; D not resolved. Trimming took 2 bases from V and 5 from J, leaving 7 bases between them. CDR1 and CDR2 (germline): MNHEY, SVGEGT. This CDR3 region has 13 residues. Here the CDR3 reads CASSYAGNNEQFF. The DNA for the CDR3 is TGTGCCAGCAGTTACGCAGGAAACAATGAGCAGTTCTTC.

This clonotype was detected many times. V gene TRBV19 combines with J gene TRBJ1-1; D is ambiguous. Per germline, CDR1 LNHDA and CDR2 SQIVND (reference sequence). This CDR3 spans 15 amino acids. Trimming left V 4 bases short and J 1 base short, with 13 bases between. In DNA, the CDR3 is TGTGCCAGTAGTACGAGGAGGCGGGGGAACACTGAAGCTTTCTTT. Its protein product is CASSTRRRGNTEAFF.

This clonotype has at least ten counts. This chain joins TRBV7-9 and TRBJ2-7, with a tentative D call TRBD1 (6 bases). Germline V CDR1 and CDR2: SEHNR, FQNEAQ (reference sequence). V was shortened by 5 bases and J by 1 base, with 27 bases between the two germline ends. The length of the CDR3 is 19 residues. CDR3 DNA: TGTGCCAGCAGCCCCTATGGTCGGCCAGGGGCGGATGTATCCTACGAGCAGTACTTC. Its translation is CASSPYGRPGADVSYEQYF.

There are many counts of this clonotype. The V gene is TRBV12-3 or TRBV12-4, the J gene TRBJ2-7; D is unresolved. V dropped 3 bases and J dropped 1 base, with 10 bases sitting between them. This CDR3 contains 14 residues. The CDR3 DNA follows: TGTGCCAGCAGTTTCGCGCTAGGATCCTACGAGCAGTACTTC. As protein: CASSFALGSYEQYF.

This clonotype occurred many times. The chain joins TRBV28 to TRBJ2-5; 9 bases align to TRBD2. The CDR3 extends over 17 amino acids. V dropped 7 bases and J dropped 5; count of bases not matched to a gene: 17. Germline CDR1 reads MDHEN; CDR2 reads SYDVKM. This CDR3 is CASTSPLSSGARETQYF. The DNA for the CDR3 is TGTGCCAGCACTTCCCCCCTCTCTAGCGGGGCACGTGAGACCCAGTACTTC.

This clonotype was seen ten or more times. The gene calls are TRBV20-1 and TRBJ1-1; D call uncertain. This CDR3 has 12 amino acids. Germline V gene lookup returns CDR1 DFQATT and CDR2 SNEGSKA (reference sequence). Trimming left V 0 bases short and J 10 bases short, with 12 bases between. The CDR3 region has the DNA TGCAGTGCTAGAGATCCCGGCCCCGGAGCTTTCTTT. Translated, it gives CSARDPGPGAFF.

This clonotype was seen many times. The chain couples TRBV6-6 to TRBJ1-4, with TRBD1 identical over 7 bases. Germline loops: CDR1 MNHNY, CDR2 SVGAGI (reference sequence). After removal of 11 bases from V and 4 bases from J, the junction contained 7 bases not matched to a gene. This CDR3 is 13 amino acids long. CDR3: CACSGQFNEKLFF. The CDR3 DNA reads as TGTGCCTGTTCGGGACAGTTTAATGAAAAACTGTTTTTT.

As to this clonotype: With only one base between it and a far larger clone, this is likely a read error. The CDR3 spells CVSRPGLAGGGEQYF. The CDR3 bases are TGTGTCAGCAGGCCAGGACTAGCGGGAGGGGGCGAGCAGTACTTC. The chain joins TRBV6-6 to TRBJ2-7; 15 bases line up with TRBD2. Germline V lookup: CDR1 MNHNY, CDR2 SVGAGI (reference sequence). The CDR3 contains 15 residues.

At least ten counts were recorded for this clonotype. CDR3 protein: CASSWLAGAKNIQYF. The CDR3 DNA follows: TGTGCCAGCAGTTGGCTAGCGGGAGCCAAAAACATTCAGTACTTC. V and J are TRBV12-3 or TRBV12-4 and TRBJ2-4, with TRBD2 matching over 8 bases. J lost 0 bases, V lost 4 bases, and 2 bases had no gene match. The CDR3 runs 15 residues.

This clonotype came up many times. The genes are TRBV14 and TRBJ1-2, with a tentative D call TRBD1 (6 bases). The CDR3 spans 14 residues. Per germline, CDR1 SGHDN and CDR2 FVKESK. Trimming stripped 4 bases from V and 5 bases from J, with 14 bases between. CDR3 protein: CASSRETGGYGYTF. CDR3 nucleotide sequence: TGTGCCAGCAGCCGAGAGACAGGCGGTTATGGCTACACCTTC.

This clonotype was observed at least ten times. V gene TRBV20-1 combines with J gene TRBJ1-4; 10 bases match TRBD1. Germline CDR1 DFQATT, CDR2 SNEGSKA (reference sequence). CDR3 length: 16 amino acids. The J segment lost 6 bases and the V segment lost 2 bases, leaving 9 bases of the junction unmatched. The CDR3 DNA is TGCAGTGCTAGAAGTTGGACGGGACAGGGGTATGAAAAACTGTTTTTT. This codes for CSARSWTGQGYEKLFF.